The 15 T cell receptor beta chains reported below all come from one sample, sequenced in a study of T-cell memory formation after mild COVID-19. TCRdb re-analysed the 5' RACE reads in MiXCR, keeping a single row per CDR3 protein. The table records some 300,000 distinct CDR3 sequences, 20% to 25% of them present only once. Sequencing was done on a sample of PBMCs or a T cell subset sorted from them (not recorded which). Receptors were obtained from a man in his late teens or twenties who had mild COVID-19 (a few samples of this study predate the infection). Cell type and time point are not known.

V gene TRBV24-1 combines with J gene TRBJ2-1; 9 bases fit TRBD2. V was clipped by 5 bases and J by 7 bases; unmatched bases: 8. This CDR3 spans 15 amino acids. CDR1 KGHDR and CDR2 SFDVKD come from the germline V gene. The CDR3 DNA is TGTGCCACCAGTGGAGCGGGGGGCCCTCCGAATGAGCAGTTCTTC. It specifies CATSGAGGPPNEQFF.

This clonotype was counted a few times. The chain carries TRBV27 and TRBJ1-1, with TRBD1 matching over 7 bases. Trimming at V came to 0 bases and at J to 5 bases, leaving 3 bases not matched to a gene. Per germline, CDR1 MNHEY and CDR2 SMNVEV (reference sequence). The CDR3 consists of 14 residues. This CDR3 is CASSLSAGGTEAFF. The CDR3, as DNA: TGTGCCAGCAGTTTATCTGCAGGGGGGACTGAAGCTTTCTTT.

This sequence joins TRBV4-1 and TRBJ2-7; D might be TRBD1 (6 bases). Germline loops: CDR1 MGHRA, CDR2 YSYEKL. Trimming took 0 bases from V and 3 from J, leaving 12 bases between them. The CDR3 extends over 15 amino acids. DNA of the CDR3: TGCGCCAGCAGCCAAGAGAGGGCAGGGGACTACGAGCAGTACTTC. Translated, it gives CASSQERAGDYEQYF.

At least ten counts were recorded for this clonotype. The CDR3 sequence is CASSLAIGSPPEQYF. The CDR3 region has the DNA TGCGCCAGCAGCTTGGCCATAGGGAGCCCACCCGAGCAGTACTTC. This chain joins TRBV5-1 and TRBJ2-7; D may be TRBD2 (5 bases). Deletions cut 0 bases from V and 6 bases from J, with 16 bases between. Germline CDR1 reads SGHRS; CDR2 reads YFSETQ. The CDR3 has 15 residues.

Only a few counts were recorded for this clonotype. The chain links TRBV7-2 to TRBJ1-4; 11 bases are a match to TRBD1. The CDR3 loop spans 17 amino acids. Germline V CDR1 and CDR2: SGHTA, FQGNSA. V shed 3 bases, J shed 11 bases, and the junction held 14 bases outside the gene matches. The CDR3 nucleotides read TGTGCCAGCAGCTTGGGGGCATCCGGGACAGGGGGAGGGAAACTGTTTTTT. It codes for CASSLGASGTGGGKLFF.

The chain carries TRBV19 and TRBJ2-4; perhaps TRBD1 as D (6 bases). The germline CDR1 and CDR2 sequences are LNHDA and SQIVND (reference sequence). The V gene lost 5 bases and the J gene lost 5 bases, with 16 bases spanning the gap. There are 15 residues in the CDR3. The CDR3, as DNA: TGTGCCAGTAGTGACCCCGGACAGTGGGAAAACATTCAGTACTTC. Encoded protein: CASSDPGQWENIQYF.

The CDR3 bases are TGTGCCAGCAGTGGGGCTTATAATTCACCCCTCCACTTT. Translating gives CASSGAYNSPLHF. The chain uses TRBV25-1 and TRBJ1-6; D ambiguous. Germline loops: CDR1 MGHDK, CDR2 SYGVNS. This CDR3 is 13 amino acids long. V was cut by 4 bases and J by 4 bases, with 5 bases left in between.

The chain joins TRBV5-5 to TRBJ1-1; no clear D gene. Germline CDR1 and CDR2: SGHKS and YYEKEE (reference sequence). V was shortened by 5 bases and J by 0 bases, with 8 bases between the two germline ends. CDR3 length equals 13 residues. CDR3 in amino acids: CASRLTLNTEAFF. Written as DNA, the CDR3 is TGTGCCAGCAGGTTGACACTGAACACTGAAGCTTTCTTT.

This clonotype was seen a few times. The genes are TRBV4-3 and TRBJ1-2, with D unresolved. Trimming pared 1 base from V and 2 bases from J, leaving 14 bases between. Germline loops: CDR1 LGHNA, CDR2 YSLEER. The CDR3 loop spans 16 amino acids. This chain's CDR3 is CASSQGTRRANYGYTF. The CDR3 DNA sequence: TGCGCCAGCAGCCAAGGGACCCGGAGGGCGAACTATGGCTACACCTTC.

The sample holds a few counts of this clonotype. The CDR3 spells CASSIMGYGYTF. DNA of the CDR3: TGTGCCAGCAGTATAATGGGGTATGGCTACACCTTC. This rearrangement joins TRBV7-2 to TRBJ1-2; no reliable D call. CDR1 is SGHTA and CDR2 is FQGNSA in the germline V gene. V was shortened by 6 bases and J by 5 bases, with 10 bases between the two germline ends. The CDR3 totals 12 residues. Complete variable domain (other parts from reference TRBV7-2 and TRBJ1-2): GAGVSQSPSNKVTEKGKDVELRCDPISGHTALYWYRQSLGQGLEFLIYFQGNSAPDKSGLPSDRFSAERTGGSVSTLTIQRTQQEDSAVYLCASSIMGYGYTFGSGTRLTVV.

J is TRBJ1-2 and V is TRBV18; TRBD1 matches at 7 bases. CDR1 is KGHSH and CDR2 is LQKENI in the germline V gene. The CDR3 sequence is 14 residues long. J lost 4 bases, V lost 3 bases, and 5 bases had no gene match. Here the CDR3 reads CASSPGDRIYGYTF. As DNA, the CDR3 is TGTGCCAGCTCACCTGGGGACAGAATCTATGGCTACACCTTC.

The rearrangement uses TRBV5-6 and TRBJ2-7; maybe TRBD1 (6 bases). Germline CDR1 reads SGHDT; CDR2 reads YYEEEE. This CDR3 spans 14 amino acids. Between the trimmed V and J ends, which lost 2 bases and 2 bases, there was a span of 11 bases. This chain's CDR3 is CASSFGTTTYEQYV. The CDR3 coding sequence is TGTGCCAGCAGCTTCGGGACAACTACCTACGAGCAGTACGTC.

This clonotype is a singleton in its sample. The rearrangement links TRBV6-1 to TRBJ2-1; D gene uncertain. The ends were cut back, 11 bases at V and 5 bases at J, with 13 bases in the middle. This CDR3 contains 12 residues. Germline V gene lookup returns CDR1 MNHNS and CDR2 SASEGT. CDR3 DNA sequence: TGTGCCGTCCGGCCGTGGGACAATGAGCAGTTCTTC. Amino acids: CAVRPWDNEQFF.

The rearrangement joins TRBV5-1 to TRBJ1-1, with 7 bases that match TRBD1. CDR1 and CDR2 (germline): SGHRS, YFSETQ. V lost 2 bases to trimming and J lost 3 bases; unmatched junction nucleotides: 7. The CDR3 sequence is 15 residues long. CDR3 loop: CASSFSGTADTEAFF. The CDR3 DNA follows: TGCGCCAGCAGCTTTTCCGGGACAGCGGACACTGAAGCTTTCTTT.

CDR3 protein: CASSVVMGDIQYF. The CDR3 bases are TGTGCCAGCAGCGTAGTCATGGGGGACATTCAGTACTTC. The chain carries TRBV9 and TRBJ2-4, with D possibly being TRBD1 or TRBD2 (5 bases each). The CDR3 runs to 13 residues. Germline V CDR1 and CDR2: SGDLS, YYNGEE. V gave up 0 bases and J gave up 8 bases, with 9 bases separating them.